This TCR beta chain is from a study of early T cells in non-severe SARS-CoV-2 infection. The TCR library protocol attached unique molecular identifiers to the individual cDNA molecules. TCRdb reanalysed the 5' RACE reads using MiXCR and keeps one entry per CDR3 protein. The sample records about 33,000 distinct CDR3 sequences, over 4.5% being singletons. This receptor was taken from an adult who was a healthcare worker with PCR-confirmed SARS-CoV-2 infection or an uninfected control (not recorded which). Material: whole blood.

CDR3 loop: CASSLSHSVNVLTF. As DNA, the CDR3 is TGTGCCAGCAGCTTATCCCATAGTGTTAACGTCCTGACTTTC. This chain connects TRBV7-8 to TRBJ2-6; D is undetermined. Germline lookup yields CDR1 SGHVS and CDR2 FQNEAQ. Trimming cost V 2 bases and J 10 bases, with 12 bases left between them. The CDR3 totals 14 residues.